The source of this T cell receptor (beta chain) is a study of blood T cell repertoires in COVID-19. About the study: Some COVID-19 samples were acute and others convalescent; all came from the United States, Italy and Spain. In each case, the material was cDNA or gDNA derived from T cells, B-cell-depleted T cells, or PBMCs.

In the study's own analysis: Reference gene primers were amplified, and this amplification served to estimate nucleated cell counts. TCRdb's table, derived via immunoSEQ multiplex PCR, lists solely in-frame clones and lacks some. V and J calls and clone size follow that table, whereas D and trimming were derived from the DNA. The sample has approximately 88,000 clones, 60% to 85% seen once; the top ten hold approximately 51%. The TCR sequence derives from a human donor in a cohort sampled during active COVID-19. The sequenced sample was peripheral blood.

This CDR3 reads CASSSTGVSGNTIYF. For the CDR3, the DNA is TGTGCCAGCAGCTCGACAGGGGTCTCTGGAAACACCATATATTTT. V usage is TRBV7-8 and J usage is TRBJ1-3; 8 bases agree with TRBD1. Germline-derived CDR1 and CDR2 are SGHVS and FQNEAQ. The CDR3 is 15 residues long. J was trimmed by 0 bases and V by 4 bases; bases with no gene match: 2.